The following is a T cell receptor beta chain sequence with its context. The antigen is unknown. This record belongs to a study of cytomegalovirus exposure and HLA in healthy donors. Broader study findings: Association of a missense DCLRE1C variant with TCR beta V- and J-gene trimming was reported in a later analysis. Some highly shared sequence variants likely arose as a pipeline artifact. The study labeled approximately 150 TCR beta chains cytomegalovirus-associated. In an earlier analysis, about 90% or about 30%: the productive usage of most TCR beta V segments.

The PCR employed 60 Vbeta primers together with 13 Jbeta primers. Assay: immunoSEQ multiplex PCR; the TCRdb copy retains only in-frame clones and omits some. The repertoire holds about 210,000 clones, with 65% to 85% as singletons. This receptor was taken from a man aged 25-40 years in good health and CMV-seronegative. The specimen sequenced was PBMCs.

The CDR3 loop is CATSRDRGEPSNSPLHF. The DNA of the CDR3 is TGTGCCACCAGCAGAGACAGGGGGGAACCTTCTAATTCACCCCTCCACTTT. The gene calls are TRBV15 and TRBJ1-6; 7 bases fit TRBD1. V trimming: 0 bases; J trimming: 6 bases; junction bases outside the gene matches: 8. The CDR3 loop spans 17 amino acids. Germline-derived CDR1 and CDR2 are LNHNV and YYDKDF (reference sequence).